Sequencing of this T cell receptor (beta chain) was carried out in a study of CD8 T cell repertoires and HIV-1 epitope variants. Only in-frame clones appear in the TCRdb table, and some are missing; sequencing was by immunoSEQ multiplex PCR. The sample lists over 5,000 clones, roughly 64% occurring once. On this clone: Its antigen remains unidentified.

CDR3 length equals 14 residues. V dropped 2 bases and J dropped 5 bases, with 10 bases sitting between them. The germline gives CDR1 MDHEN, CDR2 SYDVKM. The sample was cultured CD8+ T cells derived from PBMCs. The source is a male donor with HIV. The chain combines TRBV28 with TRBJ1-5; D perhaps matches TRBD1 (5 bases). CDR3 in DNA: TGTGCCAGCAGTTTAGAACAGGCATATCAGCCCCAGCATTTT. Protein sequence: CASSLEQAYQPQHF.